The present T cell receptor (beta chain) was sequenced within a study of blood T cell repertoires in COVID-19. About the research overall: Both acute and convalescent COVID-19 samples were obtained from the United States, Italy and Spain.

Per the authors' pipeline: Amplification with reference gene primers provided the estimates of nucleated cell counts. This table comes from immunoSEQ multiplex PCR, and its TCRdb copy is limited to in-frame clones, with some not included. The V and J calls and clone size are taken from that table; D and trimming were inferred from the DNA. The table shows approximately 270,000 clones, with roughly 88% occurring only once. Germline CDR1 is MNHEY and CDR2 is SMNVEV (reference sequence). This CDR3 contains 14 residues. With 10 bases removed from V and 6 bases from J, the gap between germline ends came to 20 bases.

The sequence was collected from a woman aged 25 to 39 with COVID-19, enrolled during active disease. The sequenced sample consisted of peripheral blood. The rearrangement joins TRBV27 to TRBJ2-3; D is possibly TRBD1 (5 bases). The CDR3 region has the DNA TGTGCCAACCTCTATAGTGGGGCCACGGATACGCAGTATTTT. This gives the protein CANLYSGATDTQYF.